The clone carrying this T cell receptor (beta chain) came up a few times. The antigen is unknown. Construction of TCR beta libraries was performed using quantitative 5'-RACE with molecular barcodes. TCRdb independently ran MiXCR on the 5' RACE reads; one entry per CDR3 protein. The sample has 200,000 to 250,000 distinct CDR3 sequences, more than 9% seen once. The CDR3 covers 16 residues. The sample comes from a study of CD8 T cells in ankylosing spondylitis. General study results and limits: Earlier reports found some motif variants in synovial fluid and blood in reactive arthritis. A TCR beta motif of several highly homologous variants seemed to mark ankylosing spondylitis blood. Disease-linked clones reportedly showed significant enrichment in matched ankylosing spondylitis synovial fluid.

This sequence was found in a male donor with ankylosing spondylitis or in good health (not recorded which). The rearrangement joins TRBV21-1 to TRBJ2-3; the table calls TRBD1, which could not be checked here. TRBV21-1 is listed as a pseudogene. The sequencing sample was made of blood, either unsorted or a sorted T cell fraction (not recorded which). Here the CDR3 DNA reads TGTGCCAGCAGCAAAGAGCGGGGGGCGGGCAGAGATACGCAGTATTTT. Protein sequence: CASSKERGAGRDTQYF.